This TCR beta chain was documented in a study of CXCR3-negative and CXCR3-positive naive CD8 T cells. About this clonotype itself: The antigen remains undetermined.

The CDR3 spans 13 residues. The TRB cDNA libraries were prepared by 5' RACE with UMI labels. From the 5' RACE reads, TCRdb lists one entry per CDR3 protein and no DNA. The repertoire table contains 37,000 or so distinct CDR3 sequences. General study points: CXCR3-negative and CXCR3-positive naive cells shared comparable TRBV-TRBJ usage, but memory cells did not.

This sequence joins TRBV12-3 or TRBV12-4 and TRBJ2-7; TCRdb outputs TRBD1, but without DNA this stays unchecked. The clonotype comes from a human donor in good health. Some clones in this sample may be carry-over from other donors' samples. The material sequenced was memory CD8+ T cells from blood. CDR3 residues: CASMSQDRYEQYF.